This is a list of T cell receptor beta chains from one sample in a study of blood T cell repertoires in COVID-19. Sequencing used immunoSEQ multiplex PCR; TCRdb keeps in-frame clones, though not all of them. Here the sample spans 200,000 to 250,000 clones, around 80% being singletons. The sample consisted of peripheral blood. Receptors were obtained from a woman older than 75 with COVID-19, enrolled during active disease. The conserved cysteine and the conserved F or W are not part of the CDR3 here. Not every row has a clone size; where given, it reads once, few, many or a size class.

abundance | v_gene | len | CDR3aa
- | TRBV6-5 | 13 | ASSPGGTSGNTIY
- | TRBV12-3/TRBV12-4 | 10 | ASTWVGTEAF
- | TRBV7-3 | 11 | ASSLGGSTEAF
- | TRBV10-3 | 14 | AISESTTGDHTEAF
- | TRBV2 | 12 | ASSLGGRSGELF
- | TRBV27 | 11 | ASSLMGAGGYT
- | TRBV5-6 | 9 | ASSLYNEQF
- | TRBV2 | 12 | ASSGRTGDQPQH
- | TRBV3-1/TRBV3-2 | 14 | ASSRNRGGLGGELF
- | TRBV7-2 | 11 | ASSVTGNQPQH
few | TRBV2 | 10 | ASGLRDTEAF